Reported below is one T cell receptor beta chain. What it recognizes is unknown. The source of the sample is a study of beta chain features in type 1 diabetes. All of the sorted populations showed purity greater than 95%. Study-wide points: Naive, central memory and Treg TCRB repertoires seemed to resemble each other more closely in patients than they did in healthy donors.

Expressed TCRB transcripts were sequenced because the entire RNA isolate underwent reverse transcription. Measured with immunoSEQ multiplex PCR; TCRdb has only the in-frame clones, and not every one. The sample has some 300,000 clones, 7.5% to 9.5% seen once. Deletions cut 3 bases from V and 4 bases from J, with 18 bases between. The CDR3 has 16 amino acids. Germline V lookup: CDR1 LGHNA, CDR2 YSLEER. The source of this sequence is a woman younger than 30 in good health. Specimen: central memory CD4+ T cells from blood. The chain links TRBV4-3 to TRBJ1-2; TRBD1 is a possible D gene (6 bases). The DNA of the CDR3 is TGCGCCAGCAGCCAGGATTCTTGGACAGCCACCTATGGCTACACCTTC. Its protein product is CASSQDSWTATYGYTF.